The sequence of this T cell receptor (beta chain) was determined in a study of blood T cell repertoires in COVID-19. In germline, CDR1 is MGHRA, CDR2 YSYEKL. V was clipped by 0 bases and J by 10 bases; unmatched bases: 10. The CDR3 is 15 amino acids. Generated by immunoSEQ multiplex PCR, the TCRdb table keeps only in-frame clones and is missing some. The sample lists approximately 90,000 clones; around 72% were seen once. This clone showed up just a few times. This chain links TRBV4-1 with TRBJ2-5; TRBD2 matches at 8 bases. The TCR originated in a woman of 80 years or more with acute or convalescent COVID-19. Sequenced input: peripheral blood. CDR3 residues: CASSQEAGAEGSQYF. The CDR3 nucleotides are TGCGCCAGCAGCCAAGAAGCGGGGGCCGAGGGGAGCCAGTACTTC.